This TCR beta chain was sequenced for a study of control samples from healthy donors and cancer patients. This table comes from immunoSEQ multiplex PCR, and its TCRdb copy is limited to in-frame clones, with some not included. This table has some 71,000 clones, approximately 89% appearing once. The germline gives CDR1 MNHEY, CDR2 SVGAGI. This CDR3 has 13 residues. V was cut by 6 bases and J by 14 bases, with 17 bases left in between. The source is a man in his 60s with colorectal cancer. The specimen sequenced was PBMCs. The J gene is TRBJ1-6, the V gene TRBV6-5, with D unresolved. CDR3 in amino acids: CASRARDGLALHF. Written as DNA, the CDR3 is TGTGCCAGCAGGGCCCGGGATGGCCTTGCCCTCCACTTT.